One sample yielded the 8 T cell receptor beta chains listed below, sequenced in a study of T cell changes during pregnancy in multiple sclerosis (dated by TCRdb to the late 2010s). Library creation used the immunoSEQ multiplex PCR assay. Entries here come from immuneACCESS through TCRdb and include only in-frame sequences with V and J called. Some clones fail to appear in such tables; in the studies checked, an unresolved V gene covers under half of the shortfall, and the cause of the remainder is unknown. For this sample there are 25,000 to 30,000 clones; 75% to 90% appear just once. The ten largest make up 0.8% of the sample. The sample in question was CD4+ T cells from peripheral blood mononuclear cells, obtained in the second trimester of pregnancy. All receptors come from a female donor with multiple sclerosis, enrolled in a pregnancy study.

The J gene is TRBJ2-5, the V gene TRBV5-4; the match to TRBD2 covers 12 bases. CDR3 length: 17 residues. Germline V gene sequence: CDR1 SGHNT, CDR2 YYREEE (reference sequence). V gave up 5 bases and J gave up 5 bases; unmatched junction bases: 13. The CDR3 protein is CASRAGTTSGGRETQYF. In nucleotides, the CDR3 is TGTGCCAGCAGGGCCGGCACTACTAGCGGGGGGCGGGAGACCCAGTACTTC.

V and J are TRBV6-6 and TRBJ2-7; 7 nucleotides match TRBD1. The V segment lost 5 bases and the J segment 4 bases; nucleotides outside the gene matches: 11. This CDR3 is 15 amino acids long. Per germline, CDR1 MNHNY and CDR2 SVGAGI (reference sequence). CDR3 sequence reads: CASSPRDRSLYEQYF. The DNA for the CDR3 is TGTGCCAGCAGTCCCCGGGACAGATCGTTGTACGAGCAGTACTTC.

The rearrangement uses TRBV7-9 and TRBJ2-3; D uncertain. Germline V lookup: CDR1 SEHNR, CDR2 FQNEAQ (reference sequence). V lost 3 bases to trimming and J lost 8 bases, with 15 bases between them. This CDR3 comprises 14 residues. The CDR3, as DNA: TGTGCCAGCAGCTTTCCCTCCTCCCCCGGTACGCAGTATTTT. It specifies CASSFPSSPGTQYF.

As DNA, the CDR3 is TGTGCCAGCAGCTTAGCCGGGCGGGACTATGGCTACACCTTC. This sequence encodes CASSLAGRDYGYTF. The J gene is TRBJ1-2, the V gene TRBV7-8; D remains ambiguous. This CDR3 region has 14 residues. Germline V CDR1 and CDR2: SGHVS, FQNEAQ. V was trimmed by 0 bases and J by 3 bases, leaving 8 bases between them.

V gene TRBV5-1 combines with J gene TRBJ2-5; 9 bases agree with TRBD2. V trimming: 4 bases; J trimming: 1 base; junction bases outside the gene matches: 11. This CDR3 is built from 17 residues. CDR1 is SGHRS, CDR2 YFSETQ, per germline. CDR3 bases: TGCGCCAGCAGCCTGGGGGCGGGGGGGCCGGGCCAAGAGACCCAGTACTTC. It translates to CASSLGAGGPGQETQYF.

The gene calls are TRBV5-1 and TRBJ2-1; no clear D. V shed 0 bases and J shed 2 bases, with 9 bases lying between them. CDR3 size: 15 residues. Germline CDR1 is SGHRS and CDR2 is YFSETQ. The CDR3 nucleotides are TGCGCCAGCAGCTTGGGGCTTACTACCTACAATGAGCAGTTCTTC. Its protein is CASSLGLTTYNEQFF.

The V and J genes are TRBV6-6 and TRBJ2-5; D possibly corresponds to TRBD1 (5 bases). Germline lookup yields CDR1 MNHNY and CDR2 SVGAGI (reference sequence). This CDR3 is 15 amino acids long. Trimming removed 0 bases from V and 3 bases from J, with 11 bases in between. CDR3 loop: CASSYSFRDEETQYF. The CDR3 DNA is TGTGCCAGCAGTTACTCGTTCAGGGATGAAGAGACCCAGTACTTC.

The chain recombines TRBV18 with TRBJ1-1; D is possibly TRBD1 (5 bases). The V gene lost 1 base and the J gene lost 6 bases, with 18 bases spanning the gap. From germline, CDR1 is KGHSH and CDR2 LQKENI. The length of the CDR3 is 16 residues. Here the CDR3 reads CASSPLLGQIGAEAFF. The CDR3 region has the DNA TGTGCCAGCTCACCACTTTTGGGGCAGATTGGGGCTGAAGCTTTCTTT. Filled out from reference TRBV18 and TRBJ1-1, the complete variable domain reads NAGVMQNPRHLVRRRGQEARLRCSPMKGHSHVYWYRQLPEEGLKFMVYLQKENIIDESGMPKERFSAEFPKEGPSILRIQQVVRGDSAAYFCASSPLLGQIGAEAFFGQGTRLTVV.